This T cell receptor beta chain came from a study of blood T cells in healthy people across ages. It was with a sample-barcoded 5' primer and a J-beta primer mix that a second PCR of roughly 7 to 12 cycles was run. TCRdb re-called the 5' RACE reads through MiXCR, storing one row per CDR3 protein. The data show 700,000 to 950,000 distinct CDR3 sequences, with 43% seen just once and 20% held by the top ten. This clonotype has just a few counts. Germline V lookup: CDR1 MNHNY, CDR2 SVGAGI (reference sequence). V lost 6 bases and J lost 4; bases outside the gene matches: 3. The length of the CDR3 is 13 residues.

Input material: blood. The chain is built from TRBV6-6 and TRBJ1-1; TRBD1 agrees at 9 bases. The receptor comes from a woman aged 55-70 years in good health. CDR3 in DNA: TGTGCCAGCAGGCCGGGACAGGGCACTGAAGCTTTCTTT. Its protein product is CASRPGQGTEAFF.